A single sample gave rise to the 16 T cell receptor beta chains below, sequenced in a study of blood T cell repertoires in COVID-19. Libraries were prepared by immunoSEQ multiplex PCR; TCRdb keeps only in-frame clonotypes and omits some of them. This table has under 150,000 clones, around 81% appearing once. The sample was PBMCs or T cells enriched from blood (not recorded which). The receptors here all came from a woman in her forties who had recovered from COVID-19.

This clone was seen more than once but under ten times. The chain combines TRBV6-5 with TRBJ1-1; D is uncertain. Trimming removed 0 bases at V and 1 base at J, with 6 bases between. This CDR3 is built from 14 residues. The germline gives CDR1 MNHEY, CDR2 SVGAGI. Here the CDR3 reads CASSYSTANTEAFF. CDR3 bases: TGTGCCAGCAGTTACTCAACAGCGAACACTGAAGCTTTCTTT.

This clone has just a few counts. The chain links TRBV7-2 to TRBJ2-5, with TRBD2 matching 10 bases. This CDR3 is built from 13 residues. Germline CDR1 reads SGHTA; CDR2 reads FQGNSA. Trimming took 6 bases from V and 7 from J; bases not matched to a gene: 5. The CDR3 sequence is CASRPPSGGTQYF. The CDR3 nucleotides are TGTGCCAGCAGACCTCCTAGCGGGGGGACCCAGTACTTC. Variable domain in full (rest from reference TRBV7-2 and TRBJ2-5): GAGVSQSPSNKVTEKGKDVELRCDPISGHTALYWYRQSLGQGLEFLIYFQGNSAPDKSGLPSDRFSAERTGGSVSTLTIQRTQQEDSAVYLCASRPPSGGTQYFGPGTRLLVL.

The J gene is TRBJ1-2, the V gene TRBV6-6, with TRBD1 matching 11 bases. The CDR3 is 13 residues long. Germline CDR1 MNHNY, CDR2 SVGAGI (reference sequence). The V gene end was trimmed by 6 bases and the J gene end by 8 bases; junction bases not matched to a gene: 5. The CDR3 nucleotides read TGTGCCAGCAGGCCGGGACAGGGGGGAGGCTACACCTTC. Amino acid sequence: CASRPGQGGGYTF.

This clone was detected ten times or more. The chain recombines TRBV5-1 with TRBJ2-1; possibly TRBD2 for D (5 bases). V shed 5 bases and J shed 5 bases, with 8 bases lying between them. CDR3 length equals 12 residues. CDR1 and CDR2 from the germline V gene are SGHRS and YFSETQ. The CDR3 sequence is CASRHGDNEQFF. In DNA form, the CDR3 reads TGCGCCAGCAGACACGGGGACAATGAGCAGTTCTTC. Full variable domain (missing parts from reference TRBV5-1 and TRBJ2-1): KAGVTQTPRYLIKTRGQQVTLSCSPISGHRSVSWYQQTPGQGLQFLFEYFSETQRNKGNFPGRFSGRQFSNSRSEMNVSTLELGDSALYLCASRHGDNEQFFGPGTRLTVL.

This chain uses TRBV6-5 with TRBJ2-3; D might be TRBD2 (5 bases). V lost 11 bases and J lost 2, with 17 bases in between. Germline-derived CDR1 and CDR2 are MNHEY and SVGAGI. This CDR3 region has 14 residues. The CDR3 protein is CAVGRGAATDTQYF. DNA of the CDR3: TGTGCCGTGGGGAGAGGTGCAGCCACAGATACGCAGTATTTT.

DNA of the CDR3: TGTGCCAGCAGCCCCCAGGGGGCCAGTCTGAGCGGGGAGCTGTTTTTT. Amino acids: CASSPQGASLSGELFF. J is TRBJ2-2 and V is TRBV3-1 (or the pseudogene TRBV3-2); 8 bases line up with TRBD1. The germline CDR1 and CDR2 sequences are LGHDT and YNNKEL (reference sequence). V shed 4 bases, J shed 7 bases, and the junction held 11 bases outside the gene matches. This CDR3 has 16 residues.

This chain connects TRBV3-1 (or the pseudogene TRBV3-2) to TRBJ2-2, with 7 bases that match TRBD2. Germline V CDR1 and CDR2: LGHDT, YNNKEL (reference sequence). This CDR3 has 16 residues. Trimming cost V 1 base and J 5 bases; bases outside gene matches: 7. DNA of the CDR3: TGTGCCAGCAGCCAAGTGACGACGGGAGGAACCGGGGAGCTGTTTTTT. Translated, it gives CASSQVTTGGTGELFF.

The rearrangement links TRBV7-3 to TRBJ2-7; 7 bases agree with TRBD2. V trimming: 0 bases; J trimming: 11 bases; junction bases outside the gene matches: 7. CDR3 size: 13 residues. The germline V gene has CDR1 SGHTA and CDR2 FQGTGA. The CDR3 nucleotides read TGTGCCAGCAGCTTAACGGCGGGAGAGGATGAGTACTTC. Its protein product is CASSLTAGEDEYF. Combining the CDR3 with reference TRBV7-3 and TRBJ2-7 gives the whole variable domain GAGVSQTPSNKVTEKGKYVELRCDPISGHTALYWYRQSLGQGPEFLIYFQGTGAADDSGLPNDRFFAVRPEGSVSTLKIQRTERGDSAVYLCASSLTAGEDEYFGPGTRLTVT.

This sequence joins TRBV30 and TRBJ2-7; 7 bases align to TRBD1. The CDR3 consists of 13 residues. V lost 7 bases, J lost 3 bases, and 9 bases stayed unmatched. The germline CDR1 and CDR2 sequences are GTSNPN and SVGIG (reference sequence). For the CDR3, the DNA is TGTGCCTCTTATACAGGGGAGAGCTACGAGCAGTACTTC. It codes for CASYTGESYEQYF. Filled out from reference TRBV30 and TRBJ2-7, the complete variable domain reads SQTIHQWPATLVQPVGSPLSLECTVEGTSNPNLYWYRQAAGRGLQLLFYSVGIGQISSEVPQNLSASRPQDRQFILSSKKLLLSDSGFYLCASYTGESYEQYFGPGTRLTVT.

This clone was recorded once. The CDR3 protein is CASSAPGLLSSYNSPLHF. DNA of the CDR3: TGTGCCAGCAGTGCCCCGGGACTCTTGAGCTCCTATAATTCACCCCTCCACTTT. The chain links TRBV25-1 to TRBJ1-6; possible D gene TRBD1, 5 bases. V gave up 4 bases and J gave up 0 bases, with 16 bases separating them. This CDR3 has 18 residues. The V gene's germline CDR1 is MGHDK and CDR2 SYGVNS.

This chain links TRBV5-6 with TRBJ2-3; possible D gene TRBD2, 5 bases. Germline V gene data show CDR1 as SGHDT and CDR2 as YYEEEE. V was cut by 0 bases and J by 2 bases, with 10 bases left in between. The CDR3 has 15 amino acids. This chain's CDR3 is CASSLVGNPTDTQYF. The DNA of the CDR3 is TGTGCCAGCAGCTTGGTCGGGAACCCCACAGATACGCAGTATTTT.

This chain connects TRBV5-1 to TRBJ1-1; 7 nucleotides agree with TRBD1. Germline V gives CDR1 SGHRS, CDR2 YFSETQ. V lost 0 bases, J lost 4 bases, and 3 bases stayed unmatched. CDR3 size: 14 residues. The CDR3 sequence is CASSLGDRATEAFF. The CDR3 region has the DNA TGCGCCAGCAGCTTGGGCGACAGGGCCACTGAAGCTTTCTTT.

The chain is built from TRBV6-5 and TRBJ1-1; D is perhaps TRBD1 (6 bases). V was shortened by 10 bases and J by 0 bases, with 12 bases between the two germline ends. Germline values: CDR1 MNHEY, CDR2 SVGAGI. The CDR3 runs to 13 residues. CDR3 sequence (DNA): TGTGCCAACCGGGGGGGGCTGAACACTGAAGCTTTCTTT. It is translated as CANRGGLNTEAFF.

V gene TRBV20-1 combines with J gene TRBJ1-2; 9 bases fit TRBD1. The germline gives CDR1 DFQATT, CDR2 SNEGSKA (reference sequence). The trim removed 6 bases at V and 4 bases at J, leaving 0 bases unmatched. The length of the CDR3 is 11 residues. The CDR3, as DNA: TGCAGTGCGACAGGGGGCTATGGCTACACCTTC. Encoded protein: CSATGGYGYTF.

V usage is TRBV9 and J usage is TRBJ2-1, with 7 bases that match TRBD1. Trimming at V came to 0 bases and at J to 6 bases, leaving 6 bases not matched to a gene. The CDR3 sequence is 15 residues long. Germline V gene lookup returns CDR1 SGDLS and CDR2 YYNGEE. The CDR3 sequence is CASSVVGGPGNEQFF. CDR3 DNA: TGTGCCAGCAGCGTAGTAGGGGGCCCAGGCAATGAGCAGTTCTTC.

This clone was counted at least ten times. V and J are TRBV25-1 and TRBJ1-2, with TRBD1 matching 7 bases. The germline V gene has CDR1 MGHDK and CDR2 SYGVNS. V trimming: 5 bases; J trimming: 6 bases; junction bases outside the gene matches: 18. The CDR3 totals 17 residues. The CDR3 DNA reads as TGTGCCAGCAGTAACAACCCCACCCAAGACAGGGTTCATGGCTACACCTTC. Translating it yields CASSNNPTQDRVHGYTF.